A selection of T cell receptor beta chains follows, all from one sample in a study of blood T cell repertoires in COVID-19. Clones were read by immunoSEQ multiplex PCR, and TCRdb kept only the in-frame ones, dropping some. Counted here are about 98,000 clones, approximately 84% occurring once; the ten biggest clones make up about 10%. The sample comprised peripheral blood. Source of these receptors: an elderly woman with acute or convalescent COVID-19. Both conserved end residues are part of each CDR3. D genes are given only for firm matches. The listing skips clone size in some rows; elsewhere it reads once, few, many or a size class.

len,j_gene,d_gene,v_gene,abundance,CDR3nt,CDR3aa
13,TRBJ1-2,NA,TRBV20-1,NA,TGCAGTGCTAGTGTACCTCTAAACTATGGCTACACCTTC,CSASVPLNYGYTF
13,TRBJ1-5,TRBD1,TRBV9,NA,TGTGCCAGCAGCCCTACAGGGGATCAGCCCCAGCATTTT,CASSPTGDQPQHF
15,TRBJ1-4,NA,TRBV18,NA,TGTGCCAGCTCACCACGGGGTGGACTTAATGAAAAACTGTTTTTT,CASSPRGGLNEKLFF
14,TRBJ1-1,NA,TRBV19,NA,TGTGCCAGTAGTATCGGGGCAGCGGGCACTGAAGCTTTCTTT,CASSIGAAGTEAFF
14,TRBJ2-7,NA,TRBV4-1,NA,TGCGCCAGCAGCCCCACCGATTTAGAATACGAGCAGTACTTC,CASSPTDLEYEQYF
15,TRBJ1-2,NA,TRBV3-1/TRBV3-2,NA,TGTGCCAGCAGCCCAACGCGAGGGCCGAACTATGGCTACACCTTC,CASSPTRGPNYGYTF
14,TRBJ1-2,TRBD1,TRBV5-1,NA,TGCGCCAGCAGGGGACAGGGGGCTGGGGATGGCTACACCTTC,CASRGQGAGDGYTF
16,TRBJ1-4,NA,TRBV6-1,NA,TGTGCCAGCAGTGAGTTAATAGGACAGAGAAATGAAAAACTGTTTTTT,CASSELIGQRNEKLFF
14,TRBJ1-5,NA,TRBV5-1,once,TGCGCCAGCAGCCTAGGGGGGGTTGGACAGCCCCAGCATTTT,CASSLGGVGQPQHF
13,TRBJ2-5,NA,TRBV2,NA,TGTGCCAGCAGTGCTCTAGTCGGAGAGACCCAGTACTTC,CASSALVGETQYF
15,TRBJ2-3,NA,TRBV28,NA,TGTGCCAGCAGTCTCCCCGCGGGGAGGCAAGATACGCAGTATTTT,CASSLPAGRQDTQYF
15,TRBJ1-4,NA,TRBV7-2,NA,TGTGCCAGCAGCTTAGGGCGGCATATAGTGGAAAAACTGTTTTTT,CASSLGRHIVEKLFF
15,TRBJ2-5,TRBD1,TRBV28,once,TGTGCCAGCAGTGGCGGACAGGGGGGGCAAGAGACCCAGTACTTC,CASSGGQGGQETQYF
14,TRBJ1-1,TRBD1,TRBV11-2,few,TGTGCCAGCAGCTCGCTGGACAGGGGCTTAGTAGCTTTCTTT,CASSSLDRGLVAFF
14,TRBJ1-5,NA,TRBV20-1,NA,TGCAGTGCTAGTTTGAGGATTGGCAATCAGCCCCAGCATTTT,CSASLRIGNQPQHF
14,TRBJ2-7,TRBD2,TRBV7-2,NA,TGTGCCAGCAGCTTTCCGAGCGGGGTCTACGAGCAGTACTTC,CASSFPSGVYEQYF
18,TRBJ2-6,NA,TRBV21-1,NA,TGTGCCAGCAGCAAGAAGAGTACGGGTAGCTCTGGGGCCAACGTCCTGACTTTC,CASSKKSTGSSGANVLTF
16,TRBJ2-3,TRBD2,TRBV11-2,NA,TGTGCCAGCAGCAAGTGGACTAGCGGACAAGGGGATACGCAGTATTTT,CASSKWTSGQGDTQYF
14,TRBJ1-1,TRBD1,TRBV6-6,NA,TGTGCCAGCAGTTGGGGGACAGGGCAGAGTGAAGCTTTCTTT,CASSWGTGQSEAFF
12,TRBJ1-2,NA,TRBV10-3,NA,TGTGCCATCGGCCCGGGACATTATGGCTACACCTTC,CAIGPGHYGYTF
15,TRBJ1-2,NA,TRBV6-5,NA,TGTGCCAGCAGTTACCACGACAGGACTAACTATGGCTACACCTTC,CASSYHDRTNYGYTF
16,TRBJ1-4,TRBD1,TRBV7-8,NA,TGTGCCAGCAGTCCATTTGACAGGGGTGTCGGTGAAAAACTGTTTTTT,CASSPFDRGVGEKLFF
11,TRBJ2-7,NA,TRBV28,NA,TGTGCCAGCAGTGCTCAGTACGAGCAGTACTTC,CASSAQYEQYF
16,TRBJ2-1,TRBD2,TRBV4-1,NA,TGCGCCAGCAGCCAAGATATTGGGGACTACTACAATGAGCAGTTCTTC,CASSQDIGDYYNEQFF
17,TRBJ2-3,TRBD2,TRBV11-3,NA,TGTGCCAGCAGCTCCGGACTAGCGGGGTCCTACACAGATACGCAGTATTTT,CASSSGLAGSYTDTQYF
15,TRBJ1-2,NA,TRBV12-1,few,TGTGCCAGCAGCAGCTGGACAGGGGGCGGAAACGGCTACACCTTC,CASSSWTGGGNGYTF
15,TRBJ2-7,TRBD1,TRBV28,NA,TGTGCCAGCAGTGCCTGGGACAGTTATTCCTACGAGCAGTACTTC,CASSAWDSYSYEQYF
13,TRBJ1-4,NA,TRBV19,once,TGTGCCAGCGGGCGGGCAACTAATGAAAAACTGTTTTTT,CASGRATNEKLFF
14,TRBJ1-2,NA,TRBV7-8,NA,TGTGCCAGCAGCTTAGCATCAGGGTATCATGGCTACACCTTC,CASSLASGYHGYTF